The subject of this entry is one T cell receptor beta chain. Per the germline V gene, CDR1 is MGHDK and CDR2 is SYGVNS. The CDR3 sequence is 15 residues long. V lost 3 bases, J lost 4 bases, and 14 bases lay in between. The data originate from a study of response to subunit inactivated influenza vaccine. TCRdb reanalysed the RT-PCR reads using MiXCR and keeps one entry per CDR3 protein. The sample includes just under 550,000 distinct CDR3 sequences, less than 25% seen only once; the top ten take approximately 2.9%. The same specimen was also included in a second study, on T cells expressing NK-cell markers. That publication notes: cDNA encoding TCR beta was synthesized via 5'RACE template switching incorporating UMIs. No clear determination of HCMV specificity was made for expanded NKG2C+ T cell clones.

The chain combines TRBV25-1 with TRBJ2-3, with D tentatively TRBD1 (6 bases). The material was CD4+ T cells sorted from PBMCs, obtained less than 13 days after vaccination. The TCR comes from a man aged 50-59 years who received an inactivated influenza vaccine. The CDR3 region is CASSDNTGRSDTQYF. For the CDR3, the DNA is TGTGCCAGCAGTGACAATACAGGGCGATCAGATACGCAGTATTTT.